This T cell receptor beta chain originates from a study of T-cell memory formation after mild COVID-19. The overall study: Largely, the TCR clusters proved donor specific.

The CDR3 sequence is 16 residues long. Unmatched junction bases numbered 10, after V lost 5 bases and J lost 4 bases. CDR1 and CDR2 (germline): SGHNT, YENEEA. As regards this clonotype: Its specificity is not known.

TCRdb used MiXCR to reprocess the 5' RACE reads, holding one entry per CDR3 protein. The sample lists 350,000 to 450,000 distinct CDR3 sequences, around 30% occurring once. Whole-study findings and limits: CD4/CD8 balance held among clones contracting day 15 to 85, and later expanders leaned CD4+. Most CD4+ clones that shrank were in CM and EM, while CD8+ ones turned up in EMRA. The study detected some responding clones in pre-infection memory, suggesting cross-reactive memory joined.

This sequence joins TRBV11-3 and TRBJ2-2; 7 positions agree with TRBD2. This TCR was recovered from an adult woman who had mild COVID-19 (a few samples of this study predate the infection). Cell type and time point are not known. The sample consisted of PBMCs or a T cell subset sorted from them (not recorded which). CDR3 region: CASSPVAGDVTGELFF. DNA for the CDR3: TGTGCCAGCAGCCCCGTGGCGGGAGACGTCACCGGGGAGCTGTTTTTT.